Below are 5 T cell receptor beta chains sequenced from a single sample in a study of a mutant IDH1 vaccine in newly diagnosed glioma. The sample's time point: week 35, safety follow-up. What each vaccine dose contained was 300 ug of mutant IDH1 20-mer peptide, accompanied by topical imiquimod. The assay was immunoSEQ multiplex PCR, and TCRdb's table has in-frame clones only and misses some. The data contain about 64,000 clones, roughly 74% of them seen just once; the ten biggest clones take up over 3.5%. No antigen is known for these receptors. The sample here was PBMCs, taken from a glioma patient whose treatment included an IDH1 peptide vaccine. The receptors here all came from a man aged 45-60 years with glioma.

The gene calls are TRBV25-1 and TRBJ2-1; D unresolved. The CDR3 covers 11 residues. Trimming took off 5 bases at V and 13 bases at J, with 12 bases between the two ends. Germline lookup yields CDR1 MGHDK and CDR2 SYGVNS. CDR3 nucleotides: TGTGCCAGCAGTTCAAATAGACGACAGTTCTTC. Its translation is CASSSNRRQFF.

The chain has TRBV6-5 and TRBJ2-7, with D possibly TRBD1 on 5 matching bases. The germline V gene encodes CDR1 MNHEY and CDR2 SVGAGI. The CDR3 consists of 15 residues. Trimming took 6 bases from V and 1 from J, leaving 16 bases between them. The DNA of the CDR3 is TGTGCCAGCAGCCGCCCAGGGAAGGGATCCTACGAGCAGTACTTC. Amino acids: CASSRPGKGSYEQYF.

The chain couples TRBV11-1 to TRBJ1-1; the D is unclear. CDR3 length: 12 amino acids. V was clipped by 5 bases and J by 5 bases, with 9 bases between them. Germline CDR1 and CDR2: SGHAT and FQDESV (reference sequence). The CDR3 here is CASSLLRTEAFF. The DNA for the CDR3 is TGTGCCAGCAGCCTGCTAAGGACTGAAGCTTTCTTT. Full variable domain (rest looked up from reference TRBV11-1 and TRBJ1-1): EAEVAQSPRYKITEKSQAVAFWCDPISGHATLYWYRQILGQGPELLVQFQDESVVDDSQLPKDRFSAERLKGVDSTLKIQPAELGDSAMYLCASSLLRTEAFFGQGTRLTVV.

The V gene is TRBV18, the J gene TRBJ1-5; D gene ambiguous. The germline V gene encodes CDR1 KGHSH and CDR2 LQKENI. The CDR3 consists of 14 residues. V was cut by 4 bases and J by 10 bases, with 17 bases left in between. CDR3: CASSLQKRAAPQHF. CDR3 coding DNA: TGTGCCAGCTCACTACAGAAGAGGGCCGCCCCCCAGCATTTT.

The J gene is TRBJ2-5, the V gene TRBV18; D is uncertain. This CDR3 comprises 14 residues. Trimming left V 0 bases short and J 0 bases short, with 5 bases between. Germline V gives CDR1 KGHSH, CDR2 LQKENI. In nucleotides, the CDR3 is TGTGCCAGCTCACCACCCAGCGACCAAGAGACCCAGTACTTC. Protein sequence: CASSPPSDQETQYF. Looking up the rest from reference TRBV18 and TRBJ2-5 gives the full variable domain: NAGVMQNPRHLVRRRGQEARLRCSPMKGHSHVYWYRQLPEEGLKFMVYLQKENIIDESGMPKERFSAEFPKEGPSILRIQQVVRGDSAAYFCASSPPSDQETQYFGPGTRLLVL.